This T cell receptor beta chain comes out of a study of T cells in Graves' hyperthyroidism and ophthalmopathy. Notes on the study in general: Ophthalmopathy was separated from stable hyperthyroidism by a 13 V-J model.

Amplified regions were TCR beta CDR3 sequences from RNA transcripts. The HTBI primer set drove a first-round RT-PCR of the TCR CDR3. From the multiplex PCR reads, TCRdb called clonotypes with MiXCR, one entry per CDR3 protein. The repertoire has 550,000 to 800,000 distinct CDR3 sequences, 16% of them found once; the top ten carry under 9.5%. Regarding this clonotype: What it binds is unknown.

The CDR3 loop spans 12 amino acids. The trim removed 5 bases at V and 7 bases at J, leaving 6 bases unmatched. Per germline, CDR1 SQVTM and CDR2 ANQGSEA. The TCR sequence derives from a man younger than 30 with Graves' hyperthyroidism. This chain connects TRBV29-1 to TRBJ1-2; TRBD1 agrees at 8 bases. Sample: blood. The CDR3 bases are TGCAGCGTTTGGGCAGGGGGCAGTGGCTACACCTTC. This translates into CSVWAGGSGYTF.